This TCR beta chain came from a study of T-cell reconstitution after alpha-beta-depleted transplantation in children. About this clonotype: Its antigen is undetermined.

Unique molecular identifiers were incorporated when the TCRbeta library was constructed. TCRdb independently ran MiXCR on the PCR reads; one entry per CDR3 protein. The table shows 450,000 to 700,000 distinct CDR3 sequences, with 27% occurring only once. Study-level findings and limits: The authors attributed T-cell counts and diversity one year after transplant mostly to newly produced T cells. Several hundred rapidly expanded clones from non-depleted graft cells reportedly supplied alpha-beta T cells about two months post-transplant.

Germline CDR1 and CDR2: SGHTA and FQGNSA. Trimming left V 6 bases short and J 7 bases short, with 13 bases between. The CDR3 length is 13 residues. The chain employs TRBV7-2 and TRBJ2-1; D gene unclear. This sample comprised PBMCs, obtained before TCRalphabeta/CD19-depleted stem cell transplant. The receptor comes from a boy younger than two with Wiskott-Aldrich syndrome, due to receive a stem cell transplant. CDR3 in amino acids: CASRYTPSNEQFF. The CDR3 region has the DNA TGTGCCAGCAGGTACACTCCTTCGAATGAGCAGTTCTTC. Drawing the rest from reference TRBV7-2 and TRBJ2-1, the complete variable domain is GAGVSQSPSNKVTEKGKDVELRCDPISGHTALYWYRQSLGQGLEFLIYFQGNSAPDKSGLPSDRFSAERTGGSVSTLTIQRTQQEDSAVYLCASRYTPSNEQFFGPGTRLTVL.